This T cell receptor beta chain appears in the sequencing data of a study of response to subunit inactivated influenza vaccine (dated by TCRdb to the late 2010s). About the investigation overall: Deep quantitative T cell receptor repertoire profiling was used in the study to track responses to a trivalent subunit inactivated influenza vaccine. Here is what the overall study found, with its caveats: According to the authors, only a limited number of new T cells may be recruited by each seasonal influenza vaccination.

A remark on this clonotype: Its antigen remains undetermined. Base qualities are missing; no much larger clone stands one base away.

Sequences LGHNA (CDR1) and YSLEER (CDR2) are obtained from the germline V gene. V lost 0 bases and J lost 3 bases; the stretch between them is 15 bases long. The CDR3 runs 17 residues from the cysteine to the phenylalanine. This entry keeps only the CDR3 DNA: 51 bases, framed from base 1. The library relied on RT-PCR. For sequencing, an Illumina HiSeq 2500 was employed. TCRdb reworked the public reads: Q25 trimming with fastp, MiXCR clone assembly, productive beta chains retained. Here each entry gathers all rows of one CDR3 protein and keeps the most common genes and DNA. This sample holds 650,000 to 800,000 distinct CDR3 sequences; approximately 14% were observed only once. The ten largest clonotypes hold roughly 6.4% of the sample.

The sequencing here drew on PBMCs from blood, taken less than 15 days before vaccination. The sequence joins TRBV4-3 to TRBJ1-3; the D gene cannot be named for sure. The TCR comes from a man aged 45-65 years who received an inactivated influenza vaccine. Donor details come from another sample of the same person, matched by shared clones. The nucleotides are TGCGCCAGCAGCCAAGACCTGCCGCATGACGGTGGAAACACCATATATTTT. Its coded protein is CASSQDLPHDGGNTIYF.